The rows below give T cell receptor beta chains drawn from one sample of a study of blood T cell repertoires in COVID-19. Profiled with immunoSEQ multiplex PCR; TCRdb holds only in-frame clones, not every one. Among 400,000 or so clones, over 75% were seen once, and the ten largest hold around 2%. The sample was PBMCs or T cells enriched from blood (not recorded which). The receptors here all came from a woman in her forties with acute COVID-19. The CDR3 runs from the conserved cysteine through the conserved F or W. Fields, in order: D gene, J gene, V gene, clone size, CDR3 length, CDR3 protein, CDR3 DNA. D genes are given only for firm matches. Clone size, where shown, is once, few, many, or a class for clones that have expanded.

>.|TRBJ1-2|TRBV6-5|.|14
CASSYSRGLGGYTF
TGTGCCAGCAGTTACTCGAGAGGGTTGGGAGGCTACACCTTC
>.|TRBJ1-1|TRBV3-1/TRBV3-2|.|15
CASSQRRGLNTEAFF
TGTGCCAGCAGCCAAAGGCGGGGGCTGAACACTGAAGCTTTCTTT
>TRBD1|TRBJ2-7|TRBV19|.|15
CASRRTGVGSYEQYF
TGTGCCAGTAGGAGAACAGGGGTGGGGTCCTACGAGCAGTACTTC
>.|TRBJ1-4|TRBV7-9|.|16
CASSLGQTGGNEKLFF
TGTGCCAGCAGCTTAGGACAGACAGGCGGCAATGAAAAACTGTTTTTT
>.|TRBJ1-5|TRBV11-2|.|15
CASSLEAGSNQPQHF
TGTGCCAGCAGCTTAGAAGCAGGGTCCAATCAGCCCCAGCATTTT
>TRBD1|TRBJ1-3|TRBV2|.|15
CASSIQGTSGNTIYF
TGTGCCAGCAGCATACAGGGGACCTCTGGAAACACCATATATTTT
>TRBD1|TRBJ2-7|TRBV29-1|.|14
CSVVIPGQAYEQYF
TGCAGCGTTGTAATACCGGGACAGGCATACGAGCAGTACTTC
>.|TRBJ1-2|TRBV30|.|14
CAWSGQIANYGYTF
TGTGCCTGGAGCGGACAGATAGCTAACTATGGCTACACCTTC
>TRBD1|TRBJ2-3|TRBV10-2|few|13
CASRDRDTDTQYF
TGCGCCAGCAGGGACAGGGACACAGATACGCAGTATTTT
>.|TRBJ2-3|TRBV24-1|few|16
CATSDDTLGRTDTQYF
TGTGCCACCAGTGATGACACCTTGGGGCGCACAGATACGCAGTATTTT
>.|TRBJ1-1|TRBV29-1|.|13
CSVGRFPNTEAFF
TGCAGCGTCGGTCGATTTCCGAACACTGAAGCTTTCTTT
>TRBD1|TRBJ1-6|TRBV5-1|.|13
CASSLGTDSPLHF
TGCGCCAGCAGCCTCGGGACAGACTCACCCCTCCACTTT
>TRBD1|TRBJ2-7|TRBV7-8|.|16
CASSLGAGGSKGEQYF
TGTGCCAGCAGCTTAGGGGCAGGGGGCTCTAAAGGCGAGCAGTACTTC
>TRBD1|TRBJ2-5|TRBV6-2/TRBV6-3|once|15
CASSYSGGAGETQYF
TGTGCCAGCAGTTACTCAGGGGGCGCCGGAGAGACCCAGTACTTC
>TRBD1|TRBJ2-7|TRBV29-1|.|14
CSVQWGTGGNEQYF
TGCAGCGTTCAATGGGGGACAGGGGGTAACGAGCAGTACTTC
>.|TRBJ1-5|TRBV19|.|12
CASRGLNQPQHF
TGTGCCAGTAGGGGACTCAATCAGCCCCAGCATTTT
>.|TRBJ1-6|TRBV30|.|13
CAWNEVRTSPLHF
TGTGCCTGGAACGAGGTCAGAACTTCACCCCTCCACTTT
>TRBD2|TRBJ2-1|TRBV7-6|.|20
CASSPVGSGTRLILYNEQFF
TGTGCCAGCAGCCCCGTTGGTAGCGGGACCCGATTAATCCTATACAATGAGCAGTTCTTC
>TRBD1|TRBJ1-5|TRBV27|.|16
CASNSERTGTNQPQHF
TGTGCCAGCAATTCGGAAAGGACAGGGACCAATCAGCCCCAGCATTTT
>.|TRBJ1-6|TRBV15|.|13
CATSRESNSPLHF
TGTGCCACCAGCAGAGAGAGTAATTCACCCCTCCACTTT
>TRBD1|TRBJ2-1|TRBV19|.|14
CASTRDRDLNEQFF
TGTGCCAGTACGCGGGACAGGGATTTGAATGAGCAGTTCTTC
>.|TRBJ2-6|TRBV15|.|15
CATSRDLGGANVLTF
TGTGCCACCAGCAGAGATCTGGGCGGGGCCAACGTCCTGACTTTC
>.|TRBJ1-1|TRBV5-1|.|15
CASSLVGGTNTEAFF
TGCGCCAGCAGCTTGGTCGGGGGGACGAACACTGAAGCTTTCTTT
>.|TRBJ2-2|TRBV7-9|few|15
CASSLVIAGTGELFF
TGTGCCAGCAGCTTAGTTATCGCGGGCACCGGGGAGCTGTTTTTT
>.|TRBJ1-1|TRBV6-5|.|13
CASSFGGNTEAFF
TGTGCCAGCAGTTTCGGGGGTAACACTGAAGCTTTCTTT
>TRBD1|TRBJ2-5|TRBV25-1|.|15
CASSKGQGVGETQYF
TGTGCCAGCAGCAAGGGACAGGGCGTGGGAGAGACCCAGTACTTC
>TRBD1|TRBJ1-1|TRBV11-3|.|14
CASSYRGMNTEAFF
TGTGCCAGCAGCTACAGGGGGATGAACACTGAAGCTTTCTTT
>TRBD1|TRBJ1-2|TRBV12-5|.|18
CASGFGDRGFYAPYGYTF
TGTGCTAGTGGTTTTGGGGACAGGGGGTTTTATGCCCCATATGGCTACACCTTC
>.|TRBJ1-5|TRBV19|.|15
CASSLYREMNQPQHF
TGTGCCAGTAGTCTCTACAGGGAAATGAATCAGCCCCAGCATTTT
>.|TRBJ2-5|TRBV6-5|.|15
CASSRSLGDQETQYF
TGTGCCAGCAGTAGGTCCTTAGGGGACCAAGAGACCCAGTACTTC
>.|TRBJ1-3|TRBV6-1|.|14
CASSEATAGNTIYF
TGTGCCAGCAGTGAAGCGACAGCCGGAAACACCATATATTTT
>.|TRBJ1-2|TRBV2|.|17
CAIAKTDEEGVFYGYTF
TGTGCCATCGCAAAGACAGATGAGGAAGGCGTATTCTATGGCTACACCTTC